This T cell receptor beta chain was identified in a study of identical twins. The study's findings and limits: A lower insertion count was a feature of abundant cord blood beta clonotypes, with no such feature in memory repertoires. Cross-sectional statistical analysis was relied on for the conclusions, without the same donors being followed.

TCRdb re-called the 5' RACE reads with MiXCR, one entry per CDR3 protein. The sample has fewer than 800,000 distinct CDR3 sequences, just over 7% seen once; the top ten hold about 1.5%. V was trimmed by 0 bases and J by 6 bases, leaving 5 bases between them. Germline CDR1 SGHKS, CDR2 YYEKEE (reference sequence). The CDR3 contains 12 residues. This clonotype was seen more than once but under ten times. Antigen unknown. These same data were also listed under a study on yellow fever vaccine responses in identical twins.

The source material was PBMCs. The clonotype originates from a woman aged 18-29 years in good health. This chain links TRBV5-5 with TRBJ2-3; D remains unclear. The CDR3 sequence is CASSLDMDTQYF. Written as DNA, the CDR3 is TGTGCCAGCAGCTTGGATATGGATACGCAGTATTTT. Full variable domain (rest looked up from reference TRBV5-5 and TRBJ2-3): DAGVTQSPTHLIKTRGQQVTLRCSPISGHKSVSWYQQVLGQGPQFIFQYYEKEERGRGNFPDRFSARQFPNYSSELNVNALLLGDSALYLCASSLDMDTQYFGPGTRLTVL.